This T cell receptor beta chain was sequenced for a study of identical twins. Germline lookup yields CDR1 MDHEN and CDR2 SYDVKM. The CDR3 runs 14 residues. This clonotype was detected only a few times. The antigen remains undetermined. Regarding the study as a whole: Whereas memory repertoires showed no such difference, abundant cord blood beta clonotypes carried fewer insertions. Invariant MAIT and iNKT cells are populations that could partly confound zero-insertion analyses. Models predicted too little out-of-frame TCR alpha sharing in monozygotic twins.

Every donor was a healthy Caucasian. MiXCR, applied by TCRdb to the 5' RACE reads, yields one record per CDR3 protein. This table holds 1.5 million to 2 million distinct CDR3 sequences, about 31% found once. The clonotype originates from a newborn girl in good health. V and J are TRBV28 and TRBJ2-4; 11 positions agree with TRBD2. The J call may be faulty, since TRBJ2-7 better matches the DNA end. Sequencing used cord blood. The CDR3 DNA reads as TGTGCCAGCAGGCCAACTAGCGGGAGACACGAGCAGTACTTC. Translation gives CASRPTSGRHEQYF.